This entry concerns a single T cell receptor beta chain. Its antigen target is currently unknown. Per-base qualities were not stored, and no clone one base away is much larger. Using the deep immunoSEQ assay, TCR CDR3 regions were amplified from genomic DNA by multiplex PCR. Extracted genomic DNA from each cell subset was distributed evenly across all wells of several immunoSEQ 96-well plates, and each plate was treated as a replicate. For sorted subsets, each replicate PCR was loaded with roughly 190 ng genomic DNA, equivalent to approximately 33,000 T cell genomes. The purified libraries were quantified using a Qubit 3.0 fluorometer, sized with a Bioanalyzer 2100, and then quantified again using the KAPA Library Quantification kit. Every immunoSEQ 96-well plate was sequenced on a dedicated single-read 150-cycle Illumina NextSeq 550 flow cell. On the study's bioinformatics: The immunoSEQ output contained only junctional sequences without quality scores, so filtering could not match that applied to full-length reads. Sequences were annotated with PyIR, a Python wrapper for IgBLAST v1.9, using IMGT germline references to assign V/J genes and CDR3. Reads were filtered out if the reads had weak V/J assignments (E-value above 1e-6), no CDR3, stop codons, out-of-frame junctions, or ambiguous translated residues. V3J clonotypes were defined as sequences sharing the same inferred V gene, J gene, and CDR3 amino acid sequence. Percentage overlap between repertoires was calculated by dividing the number of shared unique clonotypes by the size of the smaller repertoire. Three approaches were used to assess repertoire richness: RTK rarefaction, the Chao1 estimator, and Recon v2.1 estimates of unobserved clonotypes. Generation probabilities were computed with OLGA for all TCRbeta clonotypes obtained by the gDNA method from four donors. TCRdb carries this immuneACCESS record with in-frame sequences only. Its versions omit some clonotypes, under half of them owing to an unresolved V gene in the studies checked, with the rest unexplained. V and J calls and clone size are as listed in that table; D and trimming were resolved from the DNA. Recorded for this sample are 400,000 to 600,000 clones; 95% to 96% of them occurred a single time. Around 0.066% of the sample is in the top ten clones.

The CDR1 and CDR2 encoded by the germline V gene are MNHNS and SASEGT. At the junction V is shortened by 3 bases and J by 6 bases; bases outside the gene matches: 10. From cysteine to phenylalanine, the CDR3 is 15 amino acids long. The only DNA kept is the CDR3, 45 bases in frame from the first base. The data were taken from a study of shared clonotypes between healthy human individuals (dated by TCRdb to about 2020). Describing the broader study: The cohort included a few men and two women between 18 and 49 years of age. Each donor's leukapheresis produced roughly between about 0.85 and 10 billion PBMCs. The study deeply sequenced blood TCR repertoires of about 5 healthy adults to estimate repertoire size and the extent of clonotype sharing between individuals. For each donor, three plates each were used for CD4 naive and CD4 memory, two plates were used for CD8 naive, and one plate was used for CD8 memory. Different laboratories and diverse techniques were used to prepare libraries and sequence TCR repertoires, to increase sequencing depth and limit assay-specific biases.

Broader findings and caveats from the paper: Estimated clonotype richness was generally larger for naive than for memory subsets. Clonotypes shared by all four sorted-subset donors showed higher generation probabilities than non-shared clonotypes. Incomplete sequencing was indicated by rarefaction of sorted-subset datasets, despite the large sequencing depth. Because the study included only a small number of donors, the genetic and exposure-history diversity represented was limited. Pairwise subsampling led to the expectation that sequencing depth would affect the degree of clonotype sharing among donors. About 5% of naive CD4, roughly 3.6% of naive CD8, approximately 2.2% of memory CD4, and less than 0.45% of memory CD8 clonotypes were shared across a handful of donors. Sampling was restricted to blood, and TCR repertoires in tissue are likely to differ from TCR repertoires in blood.

The donors were healthy, HIV-negative adults with no recently reported acute infections or vaccinations. All donors were Caucasian adults living in Nashville, Tennessee, USA. CD4+ T cells were enriched through magnetic negative selection, after which naive cells were positively selected on CD45RA and the remaining negative fraction served as the memory subset. Blood was obtained by leukapheresis, after which PBMCs were separated by Ficoll-Histopaque density gradient centrifugation and cryopreserved in liquid nitrogen vapor phase. Analytical flow cytometry was used to check the purity and quantity of every magnetically sorted T cell population. Genomic DNA was isolated from each sorted fraction and quantified by UV absorbance on a Nanodrop 2000c.

The V and J segments used are TRBV6-1 and TRBJ2-7; 8 bases in between match TRBD2. Sequencing was carried out using naive CD4+ T cells sorted from blood. The cell subset or site label of this sample denotes: CD45RA+ positively selected. This TCR was sampled from a woman aged 30 to 39 in good health. The CDR3 protein: CASSEDSAGDPEQYF. DNA sequence: TGTGCCAGCAGTGAGGACTCAGCGGGAGATCCCGAGCAGTACTTC.